This T cell receptor beta chain stems from a study of shared clonotypes between healthy human individuals. The study, taken as a whole, reports: It was the non-shared clonotypes that had lower generation probabilities than clonotypes shared by all four donors.

Cells designated naive CD8 were CD45RO-negative and were positively selected for CCR7, with terminally differentiated effector memory CD45RA+ cells excluded. A remark on this clone: Its antigen is unidentified. This CDR3 is also generated by other DNA sequences in the sample.

The germline V gene has CDR1 SGHNT and CDR2 YENEEA. V was shortened by 3 bases and J by 2 bases, with 2 bases between the two germline ends. This CDR3 comprises 12 residues. Sequenced by immunoSEQ multiplex PCR; TCRdb stores in-frame clones only, minus some. The data hold roughly 2,000,000 clones, with around 95% observed a single time. The chain links TRBV11-3 to TRBJ2-1; D is uncertain. The sample taken for sequencing was naive CD8+ T cells from PBMCs. This clonotype originated in a man younger than 30 in good health. Some clones in this sample may be carry-over from other donors' samples. CDR3 sequence reads: CASSLTYNEQFF. DNA for the CDR3: TGTGCCAGCAGCTTGACCTACAATGAGCAGTTCTTC. Filled out from reference TRBV11-3 and TRBJ2-1, the complete variable domain reads EAGVVQSPRYKIIEKKQPVAFWCNPISGHNTLYWYLQNLGQGPELLIRYENEEAVDDSQLPKDRFSAERLKGVDSTLKIQPAELGDSAVYLCASSLTYNEQFFGPGTRLTVL.